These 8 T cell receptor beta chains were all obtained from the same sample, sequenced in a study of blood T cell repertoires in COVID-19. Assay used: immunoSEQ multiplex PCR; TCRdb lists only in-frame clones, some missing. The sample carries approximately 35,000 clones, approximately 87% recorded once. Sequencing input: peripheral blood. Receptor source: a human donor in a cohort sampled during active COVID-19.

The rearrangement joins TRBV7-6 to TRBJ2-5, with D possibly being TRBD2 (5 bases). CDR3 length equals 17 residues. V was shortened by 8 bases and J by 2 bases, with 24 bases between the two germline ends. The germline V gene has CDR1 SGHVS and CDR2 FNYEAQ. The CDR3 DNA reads TGTGCCAGCTGCCGACGGGGTCCTCCAATGTATCAAGAGACCCAGTACTTC. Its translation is CASCRRGPPMYQETQYF.

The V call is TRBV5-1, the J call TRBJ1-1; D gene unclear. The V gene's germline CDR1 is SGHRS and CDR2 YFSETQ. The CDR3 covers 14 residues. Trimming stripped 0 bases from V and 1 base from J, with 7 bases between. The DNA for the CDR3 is TGCGCCAGCAGCTTGGGGGCAGAGAACACTGAAGCTTTCTTT. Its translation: CASSLGAENTEAFF.

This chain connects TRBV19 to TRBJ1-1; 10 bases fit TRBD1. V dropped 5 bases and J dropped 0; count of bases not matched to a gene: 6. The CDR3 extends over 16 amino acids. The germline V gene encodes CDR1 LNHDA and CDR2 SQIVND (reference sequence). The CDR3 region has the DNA TGTGCCAGTAGTCTCGGGACAGGGGCGATGAACACTGAAGCTTTCTTT. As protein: CASSLGTGAMNTEAFF.

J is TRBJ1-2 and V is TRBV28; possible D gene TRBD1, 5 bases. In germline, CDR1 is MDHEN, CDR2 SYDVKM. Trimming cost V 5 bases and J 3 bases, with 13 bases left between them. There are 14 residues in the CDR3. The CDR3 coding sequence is TGTGCCAGCAGTCTCCCATGGGGGGACTATGGCTACACCTTC. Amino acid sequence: CASSLPWGDYGYTF.

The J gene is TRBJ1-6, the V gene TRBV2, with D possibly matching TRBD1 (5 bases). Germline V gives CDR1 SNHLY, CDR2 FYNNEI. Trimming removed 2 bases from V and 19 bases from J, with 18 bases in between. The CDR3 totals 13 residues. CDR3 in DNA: TGTGCCAGCAGTGAAAATGGGGCCAGGTTGAAGCACTTT. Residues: CASSENGARLKHF. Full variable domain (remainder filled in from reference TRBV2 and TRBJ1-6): EPEVTQTPSHQVTQMGQEVILRCVPISNHLYFYWYRQILGQKVEFLVSFYNNEISEKSEIFDDQFSVERPDGSNFTLKIRSTKLEDSAMYFCASSENGARLKHFGNGTRLTVT.

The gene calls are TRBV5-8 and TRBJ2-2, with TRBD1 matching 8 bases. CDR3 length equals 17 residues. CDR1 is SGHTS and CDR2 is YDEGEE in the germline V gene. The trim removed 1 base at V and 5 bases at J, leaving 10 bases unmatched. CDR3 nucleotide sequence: TGTGCCAGCAGCTTGATAAGGGCAGGGGGCCGGACCGGGGAGCTGTTTTTT. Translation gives CASSLIRAGGRTGELFF.

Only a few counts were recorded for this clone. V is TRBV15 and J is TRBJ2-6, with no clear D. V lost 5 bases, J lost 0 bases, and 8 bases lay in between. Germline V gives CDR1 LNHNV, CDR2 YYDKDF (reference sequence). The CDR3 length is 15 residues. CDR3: CATSVLRSGANVLTF. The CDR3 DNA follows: TGTGCCACCAGCGTTCTCCGCTCTGGGGCCAACGTCCTGACTTTC.

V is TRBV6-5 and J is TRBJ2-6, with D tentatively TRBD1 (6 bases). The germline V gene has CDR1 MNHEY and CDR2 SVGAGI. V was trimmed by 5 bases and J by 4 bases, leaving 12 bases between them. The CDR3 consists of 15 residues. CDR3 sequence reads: CASSHTGTGANVLTF. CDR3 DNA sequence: TGTGCCAGCAGTCACACAGGGACCGGGGCCAACGTCCTGACTTTC.